Listed below are T cell receptor beta chains from one sample, sequenced in a study of CD8 T cells in Susac syndrome. TCRdb re-analysed the immunoSEQ multiplex PCR reads in MiXCR, keeping a single row per CDR3 protein. Of about 190,000 distinct CDR3 sequences in the sample, approximately 94% are singletons; the top ten hold 0.098%. Sequencing was carried out using CD4+ T cells from PBMCs. The receptors were sampled from a human donor with Susac syndrome. Both conserved end residues are part of each CDR3. A D gene is named only where the DNA matches it firmly. Only part of the rows carry a size: once, few, many, or a class if the clone is expanded.

J gene,D gene,clone size,V gene,CDR3 protein,CDR3 DNA
TRBJ1-2,NA,NA,TRBV4-2,CASSQERAEGTMGYTF,TGTGCCAGCAGCCAAGAACGGGCGGAAGGTACTATGGGCTACACCTTC
TRBJ2-2,TRBD2,NA,TRBV19,CASSTPSGAGGLNTGELFF,TGTGCCAGTAGTACGCCCTCCGGGGCGGGGGGATTGAACACCGGGGAGCTGTTTTTT
TRBJ2-5,NA,NA,TRBV12-3/TRBV12-4,CASNLGGGAGETQYF,TGTGCCAGCAATTTAGGAGGGGGGGCTGGGGAGACCCAGTACTTC
TRBJ2-3,TRBD1,NA,TRBV30,CAWDQQGNTQYF,TGTGCCTGGGATCAACAGGGGAACACGCAGTATTTT
TRBJ1-2,NA,NA,TRBV29-1,CSAQGTINDGYTF,TGCAGCGCCCAGGGGACAATTAACGATGGCTACACCTTC
TRBJ1-2,TRBD1,NA,TRBV5-4,CASSGPGQLSRGYTF,TGTGCCAGCAGCGGTCCGGGACAGCTGAGCCGGGGCTACACCTTC
TRBJ2-1,NA,NA,TRBV7-9,CASSLPGRDTQFF,TGTGCCAGCAGCTTACCCGGACGGGACACGCAGTTCTTC
TRBJ2-1,NA,NA,TRBV7-8,CASRRGEQFF,TGTGCCAGCCGTCGGGGTGAGCAGTTCTTC
TRBJ2-5,TRBD1,NA,TRBV18,CASSPDRGGETQYF,TGTGCCAGCTCACCAGACAGGGGCGGAGAGACCCAGTACTTC
TRBJ1-2,NA,NA,TRBV10-2,CASSENPGRSPGYTF,TGCGCCAGCAGTGAGAACCCAGGGCGCAGTCCGGGCTACACCTTC
TRBJ1-2,TRBD1,NA,TRBV11-2,CASSLGQGSGGYTF,TGTGCCAGCAGCTTAGGACAGGGTAGTGGTGGCTACACCTTC
TRBJ2-5,TRBD2,NA,TRBV20-1,CSAYILAGGRETQYF,TGCAGTGCTTACATCCTAGCGGGGGGTAGAGAGACCCAGTACTTC
TRBJ2-1,TRBD2,NA,TRBV10-3,CANGGRLDEQFF,TGTGCCAACGGGGGGAGACTAGATGAGCAGTTCTTC
TRBJ2-6,NA,NA,TRBV4-1,CASSQFAGTGANVLTF,TGCGCCAGCAGCCAATTCGCGGGGACTGGGGCCAACGTCCTGACTTTC
TRBJ1-2,TRBD1,NA,TRBV29-1,CSVDPDRENGYTF,TGCAGCGTTGACCCCGACAGGGAGAATGGCTACACCTTC
TRBJ1-5,NA,NA,TRBV30,CAWSVTVSNQPQHF,TGTGCCTGGAGTGTGACAGTTAGCAATCAGCCCCAGCATTTT
TRBJ1-2,NA,NA,TRBV6-4,CASSEGWGTLYGYTF,TGTGCCAGCAGTGAGGGCTGGGGGACACTCTATGGCTACACCTTC
TRBJ2-3,TRBD2,NA,TRBV4-2,CASSQAGGPAADTQYF,TGTGCCAGCAGCCAAGCGGGGGGACCGGCCGCAGATACGCAGTATTTT
TRBJ1-2,NA,NA,TRBV30,CAWSWGGGGLGYTF,TGTGCCTGGAGTTGGGGCGGAGGGGGTTTAGGCTACACCTTC
TRBJ2-5,NA,once,TRBV6-5,CASSYSGRERRETQYF,TGTGCCAGCAGTTACTCGGGCAGGGAAAGAAGAGAGACCCAGTACTTC
TRBJ1-3,NA,NA,TRBV29-1,CSAEGPGSGNTIYF,TGCAGCGCTGAGGGGCCAGGCTCTGGAAACACCATATATTTT
TRBJ2-1,NA,NA,TRBV7-8,CASSLAVNNEQFF,TGTGCCAGCAGCTTAGCGGTGAACAATGAGCAGTTCTTC
TRBJ2-3,TRBD2,NA,TRBV7-9,CASSSGTSGLGTDTQYF,TGTGCCAGCAGCTCCGGGACTAGCGGGTTAGGCACAGATACGCAGTATTTT
TRBJ2-2,TRBD2,NA,TRBV4-1,CASSQRGLAGLDTGELFF,TGCGCCAGCAGCCAGCGGGGACTAGCGGGCCTCGACACCGGGGAGCTGTTTTTT
TRBJ1-1,TRBD1,NA,TRBV5-4,CASTRTGLNTEAFF,TGTGCCAGCACCCGGACAGGGCTGAACACTGAAGCTTTCTTT
TRBJ2-3,TRBD2,NA,TRBV9,CASSVRAGGTDTQYF,TGTGCCAGCAGCGTAAGAGCGGGGGGCACAGATACGCAGTATTTT
TRBJ2-3,NA,NA,TRBV5-1,CASSLEGFLRDTQYF,TGCGCCAGCAGCTTGGAGGGGTTCCTTAGGGATACGCAGTATTTT
TRBJ1-1,NA,NA,TRBV20-1,CSASRQMGPYTEAFF,TGCAGTGCTAGTCGCCAGATGGGTCCCTACACTGAAGCTTTCTTT
TRBJ1-1,TRBD1,NA,TRBV12-3/TRBV12-4,CASSSQGANTEAFF,TGTGCCAGCAGTTCCCAGGGGGCGAACACTGAAGCTTTCTTT
TRBJ1-2,TRBD1,NA,TRBV2,CASSLQAGTGSGYTF,TGTGCCAGCAGTTTGCAAGCCGGGACAGGGAGTGGCTACACCTTC
TRBJ2-1,NA,NA,TRBV19,CASGLNEQFF,TGTGCCAGTGGACTCAATGAGCAGTTCTTC
TRBJ2-3,TRBD1,NA,TRBV5-1,CASSLPRQGSADTQYF,TGCGCCAGCAGCTTGCCTCGACAGGGGAGCGCAGATACGCAGTATTTT
TRBJ1-4,NA,NA,TRBV7-9,CASSLIRGDEKLFF,TGTGCCAGCAGCTTAATCAGGGGTGACGAAAAACTGTTTTTT
TRBJ2-3,TRBD2,NA,TRBV12-3/TRBV12-4,CASRALAGGTDTQYF,TGTGCCAGCAGGGCTCTAGCGGGGGGCACAGATACGCAGTATTTT
TRBJ2-7,NA,NA,TRBV24-1,CATSENGGHYYEQYF,TGTGCCACCAGTGAAAACGGGGGGCATTATTACGAGCAGTACTTC
TRBJ2-5,NA,NA,TRBV5-1,CASSLGFRAEETQYF,TGCGCCAGCAGCTTGGGTTTCAGGGCAGAGGAGACCCAGTACTTC
TRBJ1-6,NA,once,TRBV27,CASSLHSVGADNSPLHF,TGTGCCAGCAGCCTCCACTCCGTCGGGGCGGATAATTCACCCCTCCACTTT
TRBJ2-7,NA,once,TRBV19,CASTPRESYEQYF,TGTGCCAGTACCCCCAGGGAAAGCTACGAGCAGTACTTC
TRBJ2-3,TRBD2,NA,TRBV20-1,CSTSGGPDTQYF,TGCAGCACTAGCGGGGGGCCCGATACGCAGTATTTT
TRBJ2-2,NA,NA,TRBV6-1,CASTAVYTGELFF,TGTGCCAGCACAGCGGTTTACACCGGGGAGCTGTTTTTT
TRBJ2-6,NA,NA,TRBV7-9,CASSLDPGANVLTF,TGTGCCAGCAGCTTAGACCCTGGGGCCAACGTCCTGACTTTC
TRBJ1-4,TRBD1,NA,TRBV9,CASSARTGADEKLFF,TGTGCCAGCAGCGCCAGGACAGGGGCCGATGAAAAACTGTTTTTT
TRBJ2-3,TRBD2,once,TRBV11-2,CASSLVWLAGQYF,TGTGCCAGCAGCTTAGTGTGGCTAGCGGGGCAGTATTTT
TRBJ1-6,NA,NA,TRBV18,CASSPQGTELNSPLHF,TGTGCCAGCTCACCACAGGGGACCGAGTTAAATTCACCCCTCCACTTT
TRBJ2-5,NA,NA,TRBV27,CASSPREPQETQYF,TGTGCCAGCAGTCCAAGAGAACCTCAAGAGACCCAGTACTTC
TRBJ2-4,TRBD2,NA,TRBV20-1,CSARVQSGGVAKNIQYF,TGCAGTGCTAGAGTTCAGAGCGGGGGAGTAGCCAAAAACATTCAGTACTTC
TRBJ1-2,NA,NA,TRBV20-1,CSASGTNSNYGYTF,TGCAGTGCTTCCGGGACAAACTCTAACTATGGCTACACCTTC
TRBJ1-5,NA,NA,TRBV7-8,CASSLEGGYSNQPQHF,TGTGCCAGCAGCTTAGAGGGGGGTTATAGCAATCAGCCCCAGCATTTT
TRBJ2-1,NA,NA,TRBV5-6,CASSLVRAVEQFF,TGTGCCAGCAGCTTGGTCCGTGCCGTTGAGCAGTTCTTC
TRBJ1-6,TRBD1,NA,TRBV20-1,CSAGDRGTYNSPLHF,TGCAGTGCTGGTGACAGGGGAACCTATAATTCACCCCTCCACTTT
TRBJ1-5,TRBD1,NA,TRBV7-9,CASSSHGQGVYSNQPQHF,TGTGCCAGCAGCTCCCACGGACAGGGGGTCTATAGCAATCAGCCCCAGCATTTT
TRBJ2-3,NA,NA,TRBV30,CAWGQNWQYF,TGTGCCTGGGGACAGAATTGGCAGTATTTT
TRBJ2-2,NA,NA,TRBV27,CASGSRELFF,TGTGCCAGCGGTTCACGGGAGCTGTTTTTT
TRBJ2-7,NA,NA,TRBV19,CASSGRVNYEQYF,TGTGCCAGTAGCGGGCGGGTAAACTACGAGCAGTACTTC